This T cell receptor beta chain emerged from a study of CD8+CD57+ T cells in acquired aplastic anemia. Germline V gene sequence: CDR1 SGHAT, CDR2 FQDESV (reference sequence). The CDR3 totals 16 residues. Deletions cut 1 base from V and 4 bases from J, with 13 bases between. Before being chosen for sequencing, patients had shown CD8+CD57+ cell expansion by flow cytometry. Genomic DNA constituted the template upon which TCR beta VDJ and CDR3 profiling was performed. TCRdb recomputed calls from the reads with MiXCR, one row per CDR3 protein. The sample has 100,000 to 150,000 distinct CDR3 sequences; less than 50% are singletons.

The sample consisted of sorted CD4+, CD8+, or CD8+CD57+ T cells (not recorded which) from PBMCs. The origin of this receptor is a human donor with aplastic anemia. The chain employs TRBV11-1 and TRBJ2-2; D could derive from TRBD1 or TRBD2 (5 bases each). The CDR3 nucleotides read TGTGCCAGCAGCTTAGAGGCAGGGAGCAGCACCGGGGAGCTGTTTTTT. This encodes CASSLEAGSSTGELFF. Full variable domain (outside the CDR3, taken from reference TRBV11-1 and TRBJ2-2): EAEVAQSPRYKITEKSQAVAFWCDPISGHATLYWYRQILGQGPELLVQFQDESVVDDSQLPKDRFSAERLKGVDSTLKIQPAELGDSAMYLCASSLEAGSSTGELFFGEGSRLTVL.